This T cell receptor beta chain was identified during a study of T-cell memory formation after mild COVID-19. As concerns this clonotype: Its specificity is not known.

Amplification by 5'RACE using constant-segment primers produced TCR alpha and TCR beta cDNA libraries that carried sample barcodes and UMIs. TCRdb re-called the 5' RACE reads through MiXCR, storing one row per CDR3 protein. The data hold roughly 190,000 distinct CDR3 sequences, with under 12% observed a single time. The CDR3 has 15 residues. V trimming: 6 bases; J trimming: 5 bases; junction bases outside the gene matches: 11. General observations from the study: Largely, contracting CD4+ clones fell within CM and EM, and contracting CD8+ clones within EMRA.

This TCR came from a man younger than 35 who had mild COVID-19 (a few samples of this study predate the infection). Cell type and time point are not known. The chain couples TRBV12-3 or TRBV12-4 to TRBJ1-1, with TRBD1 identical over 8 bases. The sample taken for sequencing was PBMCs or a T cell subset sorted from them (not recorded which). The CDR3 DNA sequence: TGTGCCAGCAGCCGAACCAGGGGGCTGTGGACTGAAGCTTTCTTT. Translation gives CASSRTRGLWTEAFF.